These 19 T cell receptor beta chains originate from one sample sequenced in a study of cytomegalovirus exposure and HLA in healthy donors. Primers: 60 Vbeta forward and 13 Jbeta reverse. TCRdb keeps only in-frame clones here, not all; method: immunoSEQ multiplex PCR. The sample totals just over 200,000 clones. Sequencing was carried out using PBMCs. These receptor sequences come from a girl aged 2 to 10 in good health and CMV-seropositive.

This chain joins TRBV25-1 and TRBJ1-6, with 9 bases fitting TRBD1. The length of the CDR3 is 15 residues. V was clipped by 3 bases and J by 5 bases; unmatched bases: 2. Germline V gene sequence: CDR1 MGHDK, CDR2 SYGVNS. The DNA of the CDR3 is TGTGCCAGCAGTGACGGACAGGGGCATAATTCACCCCTCCACTTT. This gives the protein CASSDGQGHNSPLHF.

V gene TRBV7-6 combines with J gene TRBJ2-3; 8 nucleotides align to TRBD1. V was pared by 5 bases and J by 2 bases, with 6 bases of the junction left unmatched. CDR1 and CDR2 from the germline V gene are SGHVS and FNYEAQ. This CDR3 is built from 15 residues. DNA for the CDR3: TGTGCCAGCAGCAGTACGACAGGGGCCACAGATACGCAGTATTTT. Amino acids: CASSSTTGATDTQYF. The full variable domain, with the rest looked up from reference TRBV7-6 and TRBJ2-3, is GAGVSQSPRYKVTKRGQDVALRCDPISGHVSLYWYRQALGQGPEFLTYFNYEAQQDKSGLPNDRFSAERPEGSISTLTIQRTEQRDSAMYRCASSSTTGATDTQYFGPGTRLTVL.

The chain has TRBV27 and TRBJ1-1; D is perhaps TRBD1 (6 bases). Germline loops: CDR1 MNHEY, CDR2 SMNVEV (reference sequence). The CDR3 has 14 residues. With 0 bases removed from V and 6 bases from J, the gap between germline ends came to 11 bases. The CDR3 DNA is TGTGCCAGCAGTTTATCTCGCAGGACAGCTGAAGCTTTCTTT. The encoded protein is CASSLSRRTAEAFF.

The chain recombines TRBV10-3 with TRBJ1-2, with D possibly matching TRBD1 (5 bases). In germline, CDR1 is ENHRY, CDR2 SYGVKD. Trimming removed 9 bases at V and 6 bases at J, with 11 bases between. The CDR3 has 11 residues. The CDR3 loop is CAILDSNGYTF. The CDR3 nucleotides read TGTGCCATTCTCGACAGTAATGGCTACACCTTC.

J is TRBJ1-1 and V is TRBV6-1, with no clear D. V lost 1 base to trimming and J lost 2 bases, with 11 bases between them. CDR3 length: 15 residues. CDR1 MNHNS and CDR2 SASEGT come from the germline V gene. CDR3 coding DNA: TGTGCCAGCAGTGAAGTAACGGGATTTAACACTGAAGCTTTCTTT. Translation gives CASSEVTGFNTEAFF.

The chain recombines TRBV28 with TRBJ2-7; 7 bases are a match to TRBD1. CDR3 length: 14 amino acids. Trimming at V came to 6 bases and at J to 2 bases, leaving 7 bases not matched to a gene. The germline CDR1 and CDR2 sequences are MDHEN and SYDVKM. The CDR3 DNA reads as TGTGCCAGCAGACTTAGACAGGGAACCTACGAGCAGTACTTC. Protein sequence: CASRLRQGTYEQYF.

CDR3 in DNA: TGTGCCAGCAGCCCGCAGGGGGGATTCTCCTACGAGCAGTACTTC. Protein product: CASSPQGGFSYEQYF. The chain has TRBV11-2 and TRBJ2-7; a weak D match, TRBD1 (7 bases). V dropped 5 bases and J dropped 0 bases, with 14 bases sitting between them. The CDR3 totals 15 residues. Germline-derived CDR1 and CDR2 are SGHAT and FQNNGV.

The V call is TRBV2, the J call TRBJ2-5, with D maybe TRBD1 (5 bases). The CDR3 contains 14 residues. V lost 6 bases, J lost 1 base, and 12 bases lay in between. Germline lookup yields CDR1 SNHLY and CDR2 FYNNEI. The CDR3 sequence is CASSPDSFQETQYF. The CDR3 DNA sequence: TGTGCCAGCAGCCCCGACAGTTTCCAAGAGACCCAGTACTTC.

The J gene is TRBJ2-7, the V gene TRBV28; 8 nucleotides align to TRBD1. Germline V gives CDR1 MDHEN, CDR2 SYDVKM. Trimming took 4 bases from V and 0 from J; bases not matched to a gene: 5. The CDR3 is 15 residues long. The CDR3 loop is CASSWDRRRSYEQYF. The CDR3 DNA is TGTGCCAGCAGTTGGGACAGGCGGCGCTCCTACGAGCAGTACTTC.

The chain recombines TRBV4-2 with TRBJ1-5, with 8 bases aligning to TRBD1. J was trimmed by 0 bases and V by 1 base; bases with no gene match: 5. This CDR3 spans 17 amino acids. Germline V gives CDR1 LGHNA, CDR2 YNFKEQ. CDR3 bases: TGTGCCAGCAGCCAAGGGGGGACAGGCTATAGCAATCAGCCCCAGCATTTT. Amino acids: CASSQGGTGYSNQPQHF.

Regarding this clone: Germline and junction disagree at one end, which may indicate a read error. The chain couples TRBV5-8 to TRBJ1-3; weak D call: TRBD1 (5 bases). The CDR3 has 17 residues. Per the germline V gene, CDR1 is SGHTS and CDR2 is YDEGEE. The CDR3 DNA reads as TGTGCCAGCAGACTGATCCTCGCGAGAGACAGAGGAAACACCACATATTTT. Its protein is CASRLILARDRGNTTYF. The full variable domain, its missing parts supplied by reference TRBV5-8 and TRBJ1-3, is EAGVTQSPTHLIKTRGQQATLRCSPISGHTSVYWYQQALGLGLQFLLWYDEGEERNRGNFPPRFSGRQFPNYSSELNVNALELEDSALYLCASRLILARDRGNTTYFGEGSWLTVV.

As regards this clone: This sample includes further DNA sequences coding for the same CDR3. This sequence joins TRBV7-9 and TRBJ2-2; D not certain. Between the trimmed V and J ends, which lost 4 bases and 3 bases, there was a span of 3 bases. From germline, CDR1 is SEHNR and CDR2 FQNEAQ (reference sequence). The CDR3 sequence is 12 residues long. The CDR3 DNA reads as TGTGCCAGCAGCTCGTACACCGGGGAGCTGTTTTTT. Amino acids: CASSSYTGELFF.

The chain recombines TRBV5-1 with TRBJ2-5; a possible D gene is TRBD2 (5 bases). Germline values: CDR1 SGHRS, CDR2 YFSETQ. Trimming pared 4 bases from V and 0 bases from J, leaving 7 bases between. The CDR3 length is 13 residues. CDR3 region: CASSPGYQETQYF. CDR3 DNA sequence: TGCGCCAGCAGCCCGGGGTACCAAGAGACCCAGTACTTC.

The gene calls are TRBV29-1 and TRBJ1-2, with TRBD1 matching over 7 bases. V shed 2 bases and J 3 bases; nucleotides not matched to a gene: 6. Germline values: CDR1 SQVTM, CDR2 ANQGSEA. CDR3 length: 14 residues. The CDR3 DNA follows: TGCAGCGTTGAAACCGAGGACAGGTACTATGGCTACACCTTC. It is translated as CSVETEDRYYGYTF.

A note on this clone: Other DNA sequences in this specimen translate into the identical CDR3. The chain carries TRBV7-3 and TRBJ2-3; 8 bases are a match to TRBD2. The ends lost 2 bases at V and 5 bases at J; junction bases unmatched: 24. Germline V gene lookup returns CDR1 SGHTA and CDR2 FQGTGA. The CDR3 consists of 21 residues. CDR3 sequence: CASSLRPRDEYVGRAKDTQYF. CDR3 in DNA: TGTGCCAGCAGCTTACGCCCTCGGGACGAATACGTCGGGAGGGCCAAAGATACGCAGTATTTT.

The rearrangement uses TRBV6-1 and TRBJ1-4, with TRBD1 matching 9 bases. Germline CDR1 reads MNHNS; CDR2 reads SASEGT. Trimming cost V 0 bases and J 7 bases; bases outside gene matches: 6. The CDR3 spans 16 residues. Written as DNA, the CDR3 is TGTGCCAGCAGTGAAGCGGGAGGGACAGGGTCTGAAAAACTGTTTTTT. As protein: CASSEAGGTGSEKLFF.

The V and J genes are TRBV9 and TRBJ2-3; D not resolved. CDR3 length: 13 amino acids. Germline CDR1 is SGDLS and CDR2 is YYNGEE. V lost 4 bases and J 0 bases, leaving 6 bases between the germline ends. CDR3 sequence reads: CASSPGSTDTQYF. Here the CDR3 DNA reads TGTGCCAGCAGCCCCGGGAGCACAGATACGCAGTATTTT.

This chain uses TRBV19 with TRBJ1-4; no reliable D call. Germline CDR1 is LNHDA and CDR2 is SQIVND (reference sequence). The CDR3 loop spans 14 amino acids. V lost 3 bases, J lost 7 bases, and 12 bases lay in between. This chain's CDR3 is CASSMGPGGEKLFF. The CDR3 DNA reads TGTGCCAGTAGTATGGGCCCGGGAGGTGAAAAACTGTTTTTT. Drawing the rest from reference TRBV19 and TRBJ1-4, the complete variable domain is DGGITQSPKYLFRKEGQNVTLSCEQNLNHDAMYWYRQDPGQGLRLIYYSQIVNDFQKGDIAEGYSVSREKKESFPLTVTSAQKNPTAFYLCASSMGPGGEKLFFGSGTQLSVL.

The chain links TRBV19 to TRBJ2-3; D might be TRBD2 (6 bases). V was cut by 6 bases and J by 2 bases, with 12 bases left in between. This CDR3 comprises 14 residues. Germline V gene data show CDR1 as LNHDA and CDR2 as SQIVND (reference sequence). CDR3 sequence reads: CASSQRVLTDTQYF. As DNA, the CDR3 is TGTGCCAGTAGCCAGCGGGTCCTCACAGATACGCAGTATTTT.